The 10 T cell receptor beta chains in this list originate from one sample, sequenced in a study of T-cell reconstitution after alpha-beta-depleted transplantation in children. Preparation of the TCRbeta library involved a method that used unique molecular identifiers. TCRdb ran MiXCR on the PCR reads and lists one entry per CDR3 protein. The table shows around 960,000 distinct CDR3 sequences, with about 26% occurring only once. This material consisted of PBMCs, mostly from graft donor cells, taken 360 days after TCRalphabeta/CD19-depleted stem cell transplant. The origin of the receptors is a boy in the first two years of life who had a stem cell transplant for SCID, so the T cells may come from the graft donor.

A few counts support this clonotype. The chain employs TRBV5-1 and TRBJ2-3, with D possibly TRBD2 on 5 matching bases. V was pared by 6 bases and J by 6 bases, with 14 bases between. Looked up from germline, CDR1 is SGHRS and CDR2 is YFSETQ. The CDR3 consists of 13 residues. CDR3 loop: CASMRVELDTQYF. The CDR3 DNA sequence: TGCGCCAGCATGAGGGTGGAGTTGGATACGCAGTATTTT.

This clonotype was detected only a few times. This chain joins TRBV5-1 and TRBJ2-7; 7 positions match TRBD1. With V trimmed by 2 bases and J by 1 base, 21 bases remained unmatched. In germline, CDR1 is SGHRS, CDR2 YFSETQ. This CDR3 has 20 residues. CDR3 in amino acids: CASSFGSATGSVGFSYEQYF. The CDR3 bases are TGCGCCAGCAGCTTTGGTTCCGCGACAGGGAGTGTTGGATTTTCCTACGAGCAGTACTTC.

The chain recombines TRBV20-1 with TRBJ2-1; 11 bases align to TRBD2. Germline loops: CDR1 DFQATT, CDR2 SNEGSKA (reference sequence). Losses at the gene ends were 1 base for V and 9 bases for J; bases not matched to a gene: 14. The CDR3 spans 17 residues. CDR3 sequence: CSARAPARLAGPGEQFF. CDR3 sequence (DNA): TGCAGTGCTAGAGCCCCTGCCCGACTAGCGGGGCCGGGTGAGCAGTTCTTC.

The CDR3 nucleotides are TGCGCCAGCAGCCACCCTTTGGGTACCTACGAGCAGTACTTC. Amino acid sequence: CASSHPLGTYEQYF. The chain is built from TRBV4-1 and TRBJ2-7; D is unclear. The CDR3 extends over 14 amino acids. V dropped 3 bases and J dropped 2 bases, with 11 bases sitting between them. Germline V CDR1 and CDR2: MGHRA, YSYEKL.

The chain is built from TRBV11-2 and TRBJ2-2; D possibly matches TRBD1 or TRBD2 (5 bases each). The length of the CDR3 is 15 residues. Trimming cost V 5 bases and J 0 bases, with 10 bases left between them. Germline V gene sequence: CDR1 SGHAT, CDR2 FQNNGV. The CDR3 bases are TGTGCCAGCAGCGACAGAGGGACGAACACCGGGGAGCTGTTTTTT. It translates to CASSDRGTNTGELFF.

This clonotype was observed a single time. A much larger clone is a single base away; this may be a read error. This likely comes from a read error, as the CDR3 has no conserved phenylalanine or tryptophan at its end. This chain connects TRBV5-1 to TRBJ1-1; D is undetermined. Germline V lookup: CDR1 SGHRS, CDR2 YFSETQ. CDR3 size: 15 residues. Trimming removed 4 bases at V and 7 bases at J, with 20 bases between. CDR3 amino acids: CASSPSGGIINEAFS. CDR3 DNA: TGCGCCAGCAGCCCAAGTGGAGGCATTATTAATGAAGCTTTCTCT.

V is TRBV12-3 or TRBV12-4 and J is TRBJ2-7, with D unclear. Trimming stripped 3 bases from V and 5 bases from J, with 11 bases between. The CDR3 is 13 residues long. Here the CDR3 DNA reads TGTGCCAGCAGTTTTGGGTTTGGCAACGAGCAGTACTTC. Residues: CASSFGFGNEQYF.

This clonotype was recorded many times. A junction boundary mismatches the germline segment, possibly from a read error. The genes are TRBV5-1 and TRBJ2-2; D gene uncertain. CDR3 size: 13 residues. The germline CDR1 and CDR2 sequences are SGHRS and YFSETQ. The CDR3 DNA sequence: TGTGCCAGCAGTTTAATTGGCACCGGGGAGCTGTTTTTT. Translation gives CASSLIGTGELFF.

CDR3: CSARRTGSNYGYTF. CDR3 coding DNA: TGCAGTGCTAGAAGGACAGGGTCTAACTATGGCTACACCTTC. V gene TRBV20-1 combines with J gene TRBJ1-2; TRBD1 matches at 8 bases. Germline assignment: CDR1 DFQATT and CDR2 SNEGSKA (reference sequence). CDR3 length equals 14 residues. Germline trimming cut 2 bases from V and 0 bases from J; bases unmatched to any gene: 2.

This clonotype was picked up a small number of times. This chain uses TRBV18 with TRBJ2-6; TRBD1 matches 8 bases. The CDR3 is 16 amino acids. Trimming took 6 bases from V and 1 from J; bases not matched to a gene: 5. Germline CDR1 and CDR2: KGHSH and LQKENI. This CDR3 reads CASSTRQGSGANVLTF. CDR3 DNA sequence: TGTGCCAGCTCGACAAGACAGGGGTCTGGGGCCAACGTCCTGACTTTC.